This T cell receptor (beta chain) was profiled in a study of blood T cell repertoires in COVID-19. Overall study: The analysed material was cDNA or gDNA that came from T cells, B-cell-depleted T cells, or PBMCs.

Source study methods: Reference gene primer amplification gave estimated nucleated cell counts. Only in-frame clones appear in the TCRdb table, and some are missing; sequencing was by immunoSEQ multiplex PCR. From that table come the V and J calls and clone size; the DNA was used to work out D and trimming. The repertoire has roughly 75,000 clones, approximately 85% of them found once; the top ten carry 9.6%. CDR3 length: 17 residues. This chain uses TRBV21-1 with TRBJ2-2; the D call of TRBD1 is as the table states it, not checked on the DNA. TRBV21-1 is described as a pseudogene. The sample comprised peripheral blood. This TCR came from a man in his fifties with COVID-19, enrolled during active disease. The CDR3 loop reads CASSPPRDSPNTGELFF. In nucleotides, the CDR3 is TGTGCCAGCAGCCCCCCCCGGGACAGCCCGAACACCGGGGAGCTGTTTTTT.